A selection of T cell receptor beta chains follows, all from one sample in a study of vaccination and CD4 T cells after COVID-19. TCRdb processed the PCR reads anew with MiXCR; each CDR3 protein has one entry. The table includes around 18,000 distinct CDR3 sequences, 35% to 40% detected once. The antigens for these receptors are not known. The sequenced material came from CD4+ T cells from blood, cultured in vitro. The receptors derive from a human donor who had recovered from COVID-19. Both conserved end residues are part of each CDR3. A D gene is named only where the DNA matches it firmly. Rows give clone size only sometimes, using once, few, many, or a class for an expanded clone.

CASSLVSGRVTDTQYF,TGTGCCAGCAGCTTAGTTAGCGGGAGAGTCACAGATACGCAGTATTTT,.,TRBD2,16,TRBV7-2,TRBJ2-3
CASSIDSATSGRRNEQFF,TGTGCCAGTAGTATAGATTCAGCGACTAGCGGGAGGAGGAATGAGCAGTTCTTC,.,TRBD2,18,TRBV19,TRBJ2-1
CASSEVLAVYNEQFF,TGTGCCAGCAGTGAAGTTCTAGCGGTATACAATGAGCAGTTCTTC,few,TRBD2,15,TRBV6-1,TRBJ2-1
CASSLGQLYEQYF,TGTGCCAGCAGCTTGGGACAGTTGTACGAGCAGTACTTC,.,TRBD1,13,TRBV7-2,TRBJ2-7
CASSESHRVGTDTQYF,TGCGCCAGCAGTGAGTCCCACCGGGTGGGCACAGATACGCAGTATTTT,.,.,16,TRBV10-2,TRBJ2-3
CASSLSGNNSPLHF,TGCGCCAGCAGCTTGTCAGGGAATAATTCACCCCTCCACTTT,few,.,14,TRBV5-1,TRBJ1-6
CASSFIRWNTEAFF,TGTGCCAGCAGTTTTATAAGATGGAACACTGAAGCTTTCTTT,few,.,14,TRBV6-2/TRBV6-3,TRBJ1-1
CASRRHPLFGAFF,TGTGCCAGCAGAAGACATCCCCTTTTTGGAGCTTTCTTT,.,.,13,TRBV6-1,TRBJ1-1
CASSSQGAAWPQATEAFF,TGTGCCAGCAGCTCCCAAGGGGCGGCGTGGCCTCAGGCCACTGAAGCTTTCTTT,.,.,18,TRBV7-8,TRBJ1-1
CASIEIGREGDAGELFF,TGTGCCAGCATTGAAATTGGGCGGGAGGGGGACGCCGGGGAGCTGTTTTTT,.,TRBD2,17,TRBV6-7,TRBJ2-2
CASSLRQGEDYEQYF,TGTGCCAGCAGCCTACGACAGGGTGAGGACTACGAGCAGTACTTC,.,TRBD1,15,TRBV4-2,TRBJ2-7
CASREGQGTEAFF,TGTGCCAGCCGGGAGGGGCAAGGCACTGAAGCTTTCTTT,.,.,13,TRBV7-8,TRBJ1-1
CASSAGTANSPLHF,TGTGCCAGCAGCGCCGGGACCGCTAATTCACCCCTCCACTTT,.,.,14,TRBV7-9,TRBJ1-6
CASTLYGTGDNQPQHF,TGTGCCAGCACCCTTTACGGGACAGGGGACAATCAGCCCCAGCATTTT,.,TRBD1,16,TRBV5-6,TRBJ1-5